The present T cell receptor (beta chain) was sequenced within a study of T cell responses to AZD1222 COVID-19 vaccine. Study-wide background: Pooling covered second doses at about 4 or about 12 weeks.

The CDR3 contains 17 residues. The germline V gene has CDR1 MNHEY and CDR2 SMNVEV (reference sequence). V was pared by 7 bases and J by 6 bases, with 10 bases of the junction left unmatched. Data came from immunoSEQ multiplex PCR; TCRdb stores just in-frame clones and leaves some out. The sample holds over 75,000 clones, over 75% seen once. With regard to this clone: No antigen is known for it.

Whole-study findings and limits: Donors skewed white British and female; clonal diversity was possibly underestimated. Distributed over spike, vaccine-associated CD4 TCRs predominated at 160-218 and 743-854. In the spike-specific TCR repertoire, nearly half reportedly target unmutated variant regions.

The clonotype comes from an adult in good health. The starting material was peripheral blood, obtained on day 0 of AZD1222 vaccination. The gene calls are TRBV27 and TRBJ2-2; 14 positions match TRBD2. The CDR3 sequence is CASTRGTGLAGAGELFF. In DNA, the CDR3 is TGTGCCAGCACCCGAGGGACGGGACTAGCGGGAGCCGGGGAGCTGTTTTTT.